The 10 T cell receptor beta chains listed next were all sequenced from one sample in a study of shared clonotypes between healthy human individuals. The naive CD8 subset, CD45RO-negative cells positively selected for CCR7, excluded terminally differentiated effector memory CD45RA+ cells. TCRdb's table, derived via immunoSEQ multiplex PCR, lists solely in-frame clones and lacks some. This table has hundreds of thousands of clones, roughly 95% appearing once. Material: naive CD8+ T cells sorted from blood. These receptor sequences come from a woman in her twenties or thirties in good health.

This chain connects TRBV5-6 to TRBJ1-5; 9 nucleotides line up with TRBD1. The CDR3 length is 15 residues. From germline, CDR1 is SGHDT and CDR2 YYEEEE. The ends lost 2 bases at V and 3 bases at J; junction bases unmatched: 3. The CDR3 spells CASSFGTGYNQPQHF. The CDR3 DNA reads as TGTGCCAGCAGCTTCGGGACAGGGTACAATCAGCCCCAGCATTTT.

V gene TRBV4-1 combines with J gene TRBJ2-5, with 7 bases lining up with TRBD2. Unmatched junction bases numbered 10, after V lost 1 base and J lost 5 bases. Germline CDR1 and CDR2: MGHRA and YSYEKL. The CDR3 consists of 16 residues. The CDR3 loop reads CASSQVGGLGGETQYF. In DNA form, the CDR3 reads TGCGCCAGCAGCCAAGTCGGTGGACTAGGTGGGGAGACCCAGTACTTC.

The chain uses TRBV9 and TRBJ2-3; 7 nucleotides line up with TRBD2. Germline V gene sequence: CDR1 SGDLS, CDR2 YYNGEE. The CDR3 covers 16 residues. Trimming cost V 4 bases and J 5 bases; bases outside gene matches: 13. The CDR3 loop is CASSRSGGGRGDTQYF. Written as DNA, the CDR3 is TGTGCCAGCAGCCGGAGTGGTGGCGGGAGAGGAGATACGCAGTATTTT.

J is TRBJ1-2 and V is TRBV6-5; D not resolved. Trimming stripped 0 bases from V and 4 bases from J, with 12 bases between. This CDR3 region has 15 residues. From germline, CDR1 is MNHEY and CDR2 SVGAGI. This chain's CDR3 is CASSYSLGYSYGYTF. The CDR3 DNA is TGTGCCAGCAGTTACTCGTTGGGGTACTCCTATGGCTACACCTTC.

This chain joins TRBV5-6 and TRBJ2-5; TRBD1 aligns across 8 bases. Looked up from germline, CDR1 is SGHDT and CDR2 is YYEEEE. J gave up 4 bases and V 0 bases, and 2 bases lay outside the gene matches. The CDR3 spans 14 residues. The CDR3 loop is CASSLVGTGETQYF. Written as DNA, the CDR3 is TGTGCCAGCAGCTTGGTTGGGACAGGAGAGACCCAGTACTTC.

This chain connects TRBV19 to TRBJ2-3, with 13 bases matching TRBD2. The CDR3 has 17 amino acids. Germline CDR1 LNHDA, CDR2 SQIVND (reference sequence). The V segment lost 3 bases and the J segment 1 base; nucleotides outside the gene matches: 4. The CDR3, as DNA: TGTGCCAGTAGTATCGCAACTAGCGGGAGGGGCACAGATACGCAGTATTTT. It yields the protein CASSIATSGRGTDTQYF. Together with reference TRBV19 and TRBJ2-3, the CDR3 gives the full variable domain: DGGITQSPKYLFRKEGQNVTLSCEQNLNHDAMYWYRQDPGQGLRLIYYSQIVNDFQKGDIAEGYSVSREKKESFPLTVTSAQKNPTAFYLCASSIATSGRGTDTQYFGPGTRLTVL.

This clone showed up just once. The chain carries TRBV28 and TRBJ2-7, with a weak D call TRBD1 (6 bases). This CDR3 has 15 residues. Deletions cut 5 bases from V and 2 bases from J, with 16 bases between. Germline V gives CDR1 MDHEN, CDR2 SYDVKM. The CDR3 protein is CASSLSRGFPYEQYF. CDR3 nucleotide sequence: TGTGCCAGCAGTCTATCCAGGGGATTCCCCTACGAGCAGTACTTC. Using reference TRBV28 and TRBJ2-7 for the parts outside the CDR3, the full variable domain is DVKVTQSSRYLVKRTGEKVFLECVQDMDHENMFWYRQDPGLGLRLIYFSYDVKMKEKGDIPEGYSVSREKKERFSLILESASTNQTSMYLCASSLSRGFPYEQYFGPGTRLTVT.

This chain uses TRBV6-5 with TRBJ2-2; no clear D gene. Per the germline V gene, CDR1 is MNHEY and CDR2 is SVGAGI. The length of the CDR3 is 15 residues. Deletions cut 6 bases from V and 7 bases from J, with 18 bases between. CDR3 DNA: TGTGCCAGCAGAGTGCGAGGTGGGCCGAGCGGGGAGCTGTTTTTT. Translated, it gives CASRVRGGPSGELFF.

This chain joins TRBV9 and TRBJ2-7; D possibly corresponds to TRBD2 (5 bases). Trimming removed 0 bases at V and 3 bases at J, with 7 bases between. The CDR3 consists of 13 residues. CDR1 and CDR2 (germline): SGDLS, YYNGEE. Here the CDR3 DNA reads TGTGCCAGCAGCGTAGCCGGGAACTACGAGCAGTACTTC. Translation: CASSVAGNYEQYF.

The gene calls are TRBV5-1 and TRBJ2-7; D possibly matches TRBD1 or TRBD2 (5 bases each). Germline CDR1 reads SGHRS; CDR2 reads YFSETQ. CDR3 length: 15 residues. The V end was cut by 7 bases, the J end by 0 bases, with 17 bases between. CDR3 coding DNA: TGCGCCAGCGCCACGACCGGGACCGACTCCTACGAGCAGTACTTC. It specifies CASATTGTDSYEQYF.